This T cell receptor beta chain comes out of a study of T cell responses to AZD1222 COVID-19 vaccine. The V and J ends lost 5 bases and 5 bases respectively, with 6 bases between them. The CDR3 loop spans 11 amino acids. Findings and caveats of the study: Most donors were white British, females outnumbered males, and clonal diversity was possibly underestimated. Just five or six AZD1222 recipients were seropositive at baseline.

Here immunoSEQ multiplex PCR was the method, and the copy in TCRdb shows in-frame clones only, minus some. The sample has more than 85,000 clones, 91% seen once. Comments on this clone: Its antigen is currently unknown.

The source material was peripheral blood, sampled on day 0 of AZD1222 vaccination. The TCR was taken from an adult in good health. The V and J genes are TRBV12-3 or TRBV12-4 and TRBJ1-1; the D is unclear. CDR3 sequence: CASSIRTEAFF. CDR3 bases: TGTGCCAGCAGTATTCGGACTGAAGCTTTCTTT.